This T cell receptor beta chain was captured in a study of shared clonotypes between healthy human individuals. Study-wide background: Each donor's CD8 memory used one plate, CD8 naive two, each CD4 subset three.

General study results and limits: Expectations were that clonotype sharing among donors would be affected by sequencing depth. Of the naive CD4 clonotypes, approximately 5% were shared across a handful of donors. Collection of samples was limited to blood; tissue repertoires likely differ.

Data came from immunoSEQ multiplex PCR; TCRdb stores just in-frame clones and leaves some out. This sample has millions of clones, with about 95% found just once. In regard to this clone: Its target is unknown. This same CDR3 is encoded by further DNA sequences in the sample.

CD45RO-negative CD8 cells positively selected for CCR7 made up the naive population, which excluded terminally differentiated effector memory CD45RA+ cells. The CDR3 extends over 12 amino acids. Between the trimmed V and J ends, which lost 0 bases and 3 bases, there was a span of 3 bases. Germline CDR1 is LNHNV and CDR2 is YYDKDF (reference sequence). The sequence came from a man younger than 30 in good health. The rearrangement joins TRBV15 to TRBJ2-7, with D hard to call. Sequencing used naive CD8+ T cells sorted from blood. The CDR3 reads CATSRDHYEQYF. CDR3 bases: TGTGCCACCAGCAGAGATCACTACGAGCAGTACTTC.